The sequence of this T cell receptor beta chain was determined in a study of early T cells in non-severe SARS-CoV-2 infection. Across the whole study: Bulk RNA isolated from unsorted whole blood underwent sequencing; chains were not paired. Study-wide findings and caveats: Anti-spike CD8 responses were favored in VDJdb matching, and private and CD4 specificities were missed.

CDR1 MDHEN and CDR2 SYDVKM come from the germline V gene. This CDR3 has 14 amino acids. V lost 6 bases, J lost 4 bases, and 6 bases stayed unmatched. The TCR library protocol attached unique molecular identifiers to the individual cDNA molecules. One entry per CDR3 protein, called by TCRdb with MiXCR from the 5' RACE reads. The sample holds around 77,000 distinct CDR3 sequences, approximately 15% seen once. Remarks on this clonotype: Its antigen is still unknown.

This sequence was found in an adult who was a healthcare worker with PCR-confirmed SARS-CoV-2 infection or an uninfected control (not recorded which). The source material was whole blood, sampled at baseline. The chain couples TRBV28 to TRBJ2-3; 8 bases align to TRBD1. Here the CDR3 reads CASSRGLVADTQYF. CDR3 sequence (DNA): TGTGCCAGCAGCAGGGGGCTGGTGGCAGATACGCAGTATTTT.